This entry is about one TCR beta chain. As yet, its antigen is unknown. The sample comes from a study of beta chain features in type 1 diabetes. Points from the study as a whole: Type 1 diabetes patients showed a moderate but significant shortening of TCRB CDR3s in all four CD4+ subsets.

As every portion of the isolated RNA was reverse transcribed, the sequencing read expressed TCRB transcripts. Millions of reads was the average for naive, central memory and regulatory T cell samples. Sequencing used immunoSEQ multiplex PCR; TCRdb keeps in-frame clones, though not all of them. The table includes hundreds of thousands of clones, around 15% detected once. Every donor provided one heparinised blood draw, which averaged roughly 120 mL. Markers CD45RO/CCR7/CD25/CD127/CD95/CD27 served to sort CD4+ naive, central memory, regulatory and stem cell-like memory cells. Once sorted, every population was more than 95% pure. The clonotype comes from a man between 18 and 35 years old with type 1 diabetes. Sequences were obtained from naive CD4+ T cells from blood.

The chain's CDR3 is CASSPGDSRTDTQYF. CDR3 nucleotides: TGTGCCAGCAGTCCGGGGGACAGTCGCACAGATACGCAGTATTTT. This chain connects TRBV6-1 to TRBJ2-3; perhaps TRBD1 as D (7 bases). V was trimmed by 5 bases and J by 1 base, leaving 13 bases between them. The CDR3 has 15 residues. CDR1 is MNHNS, CDR2 SASEGT, per germline.